Presented here are 13 T cell receptor beta chains from one specimen sequenced in a study of blood T cell repertoires in COVID-19. Only in-frame clones appear in the TCRdb table, and some are missing; sequencing was by immunoSEQ multiplex PCR. The data contain roughly 100,000 clones, roughly 71% of them seen just once; the ten biggest clones take up around 10%. The material sequenced was peripheral blood. The source is a woman at least 80 years old with acute or convalescent COVID-19.

V gene TRBV23-1 combines with J gene TRBJ2-1; D perhaps matches TRBD1 (5 bases). TRBV23-1 is an ORF; its function is uncertain. The V gene lost 3 bases and the J gene lost 8 bases, with 20 bases spanning the gap. This CDR3 contains 16 residues. CDR3 residues: CASSHPRQYGYDEQFF. DNA for the CDR3: TGCGCCAGCAGTCACCCCAGACAGTATGGGTACGATGAGCAGTTCTTC.

The chain links TRBV30 to TRBJ2-7; 9 bases map to TRBD1. V trimming: 1 base; J trimming: 5 bases; junction bases outside the gene matches: 9. The CDR3 runs 15 residues. CDR1 GTSNPN and CDR2 SVGIG come from the germline V gene (reference sequence). The CDR3, as DNA: TGTGCCTGGAGTGCCTGGGGACAGGGTAACGACGAGCAGTACTTC. Amino acids: CAWSAWGQGNDEQYF.

The chain recombines TRBV5-1 with TRBJ1-2; 8 nucleotides line up with TRBD1. J lost 6 bases, V lost 0 bases, and 7 bases had no gene match. The germline gives CDR1 SGHRS, CDR2 YFSETQ. The CDR3 consists of 15 residues. The chain's CDR3 is CASSLGQGNPNGYTF. CDR3 DNA sequence: TGCGCCAGCAGCTTGGGACAGGGGAATCCAAATGGCTACACCTTC.

In this sample, this clone turned up a few times. The chain employs TRBV10-3 and TRBJ2-7; weak D call: TRBD2 (5 bases). V lost 0 bases and J 9 bases, leaving 15 bases between the germline ends. This CDR3 region has 14 residues. CDR1 and CDR2 (germline): ENHRY, SYGVKD. The CDR3 DNA reads as TGTGCCATCAGTGAGTCGGGCGGGCCCCCAGTGCAGTACTTC. Protein sequence: CAISESGGPPVQYF.

This clone was counted only a few times. The chain joins TRBV5-1 to TRBJ2-2; TRBD2 is a possible D gene (6 bases). CDR1 and CDR2 from the germline V gene are SGHRS and YFSETQ. The CDR3 runs 16 residues. The V end lost 0 bases, the J end lost 2 bases, and 11 bases lay between the germline ends. The CDR3 DNA is TGCGCCAGCAGCTTGGATGCGGGGATAAACACCGGGGAGCTGTTTTTT. Translating gives CASSLDAGINTGELFF.

This clone was observed a few times. V gene TRBV6-2 or TRBV6-3 combines with J gene TRBJ2-5; a possible D gene is TRBD2 (6 bases). The CDR3 runs 13 residues. Germline V lookup: CDR1 MNHEY, CDR2 SVGEGT. Trimming pared 6 bases from V and 1 base from J, leaving 9 bases between. Here the CDR3 DNA reads TGTGCCAGCAGCCGTAGCGGCCAAGAGACCCAGTACTTC. It yields the protein CASSRSGQETQYF.

The V call is TRBV28, the J call TRBJ1-3, with D unresolved. Trimming pared 5 bases from V and 0 bases from J, leaving 14 bases between. The CDR3 contains 16 residues. Germline assignment: CDR1 MDHEN and CDR2 SYDVKM. DNA of the CDR3: TGTGCCAGCAGTCCATTTGCGGCCAACTCTGGAAACACCATATATTTT. Translated: CASSPFAANSGNTIYF.

V and J are TRBV11-3 and TRBJ2-7; the D gene is possibly TRBD1 (5 bases). The germline CDR1 and CDR2 sequences are SGHNT and YENEEA. Trimming shortened V by 0 bases and J by 6 bases, and 18 bases separated the two germline ends. The CDR3 is made up of 16 amino acids. CDR3 residues: CASSLEVGDRSREQYF. The CDR3 bases are TGTGCCAGCAGCTTAGAGGTAGGGGATAGATCTCGCGAGCAGTACTTC.

This chain links TRBV12-3 or TRBV12-4 with TRBJ2-5; 9 nucleotides match TRBD2. J was trimmed by 3 bases and V by 6 bases; bases with no gene match: 2. The CDR3 is 13 residues long. The CDR3 region has the DNA TGTGCCAGCAGACCTAGCGGGGAAGAGACCCAGTACTTC. This sequence encodes CASRPSGEETQYF.

The chain employs TRBV27 and TRBJ1-1; weak D call: TRBD1 (6 bases). This CDR3 comprises 14 residues. Germline CDR1 is MNHEY and CDR2 is SMNVEV (reference sequence). Trimming left V 5 bases short and J 1 base short, with 11 bases between. CDR3 loop: CASSPDRSNTEAFF. CDR3 coding DNA: TGTGCCAGCAGTCCGGACAGATCGAACACTGAAGCTTTCTTT.

This clone occurred a few times. The V and J genes are TRBV10-3 and TRBJ2-5; D is possibly TRBD2 (5 bases). V lost 10 bases and J 2 bases, leaving 11 bases between the germline ends. Germline loops: CDR1 ENHRY, CDR2 SYGVKD. The CDR3 spans 12 residues. The CDR3 region has the DNA TGTGCCACCCGGACTGGGCAAGAGACCCAGTACTTC. This translates into CATRTGQETQYF.

The chain links TRBV27 to TRBJ1-4; D not certain. V shed 7 bases and J shed 0 bases, with 9 bases lying between them. This CDR3 has 14 amino acids. Germline-derived CDR1 and CDR2 are MNHEY and SMNVEV (reference sequence). CDR3 protein: CASKRSATNEKLFF. For the CDR3, the DNA is TGTGCCAGCAAGAGAAGTGCAACTAATGAAAAACTGTTTTTT. The entire variable domain, with the rest obtained from reference TRBV27 and TRBJ1-4, is as follows: EAQVTQNPRYLITVTGKKLTVTCSQNMNHEYMSWYRQDPGLGLRQIYYSMNVEVTDKGDVPEGYKVSRKEKRNFPLILESPSPNQTSLYFCASKRSATNEKLFFGSGTQLSVL.

The genes are TRBV6-2 or TRBV6-3 and TRBJ2-3; 8 nucleotides match TRBD2. The junction had 8 bases not matched to a gene; V was cut back by 5 bases and J by 4 bases. The CDR3 runs 15 residues. CDR1 MNHEY and CDR2 SVGEGT come from the germline V gene. CDR3 sequence reads: CASSDRGGGPDTQYF. DNA for the CDR3: TGTGCCAGCAGTGATCGGGGCGGGGGGCCAGATACGCAGTATTTT.